This T cell receptor (beta chain) derives from a study of CD8 T cells in ankylosing spondylitis (dated by TCRdb to 2015 to 2018). About the study as a whole: The study profiled T cell receptor beta repertoires in healthy donors and ankylosing spondylitis patients to find disease-linked TCR variants. Peripheral blood was sampled, and synovial fluid was also collected from ankylosing spondylitis patients. The full study cohort comprised about 24 ankylosing spondylitis patients and about 110 healthy donors. The study at large found these results: The disease-linked clones were reported as significantly enriched in matched synovial fluid samples from ankylosing spondylitis patients. Some of the motif variants had been reported before in the synovial fluid and blood of reactive arthritis patients, a finding that suggests common disease-initiation mechanisms. The disease-linked clones had a CD8+ phenotype and were found at relatively low frequencies in peripheral blood. A TCR beta motif made up of several highly homologous amino acid variants appeared to be characteristic of blood from ankylosing spondylitis patients.

On this clonotype itself: Its cognate antigen has yet to be identified. The sample holds no much larger clone one base away, and base qualities are not on file.

The instrument given in TCRdb is Illumina HiSeq 2500. Quantitative 5'-RACE with molecular barcodes was the method used to prepare the TCR beta libraries. From the authors' description of their analysis: A new computational method, built on a probabilistic model of VDJ rearrangement, was used to identify disease-linked TCR variants. The raw public reads went through TCRdb reprocessing: fastp at Q25, MiXCR clone calling, in-frame beta chains kept. A single entry per CDR3 protein holds the most common genes and DNA from its merged rows. The V and J calls here are based on TCRdb, not the publication. A total of some 840,000 distinct CDR3 sequences appear in this sample, roughly 12% of them only once. Clones ranked in the top ten supply about 0.49% of the sample. V was cut back by 10 bases and J by 2 bases, leaving a gap of 16 bases between them. For CDR1 and CDR2, the germline V gene lists ENHRY and SYGVKD. From the cysteine up to the phenylalanine, the CDR3 has a length of 14 residues. Here the CDR3 DNA is all that survives: 42 bases in frame from base 1.

This receptor was obtained from a male donor with ankylosing spondylitis. Rearrangement joined TRBV10-3 to TRBJ2-3; the D gene is possibly TRBD2, with 6 bases matching. The material sequenced was blood, either unsorted or a sorted T cell fraction (not recorded which). This receptor carries the CDR3 CATVQGGATDTQYF. The DNA reads as follows: TGTGCCACCGTTCAGGGCGGGGCCACAGATACGCAGTATTTT.